This T cell receptor (beta chain) came from a study of early T cells in non-severe SARS-CoV-2 infection. Trimming shortened V by 6 bases and J by 4 bases, and 15 bases separated the two germline ends. Germline CDR1 is MNHEY and CDR2 is SVGAGI. The length of the CDR3 is 15 residues. TCRdb reanalysed the 5' RACE reads using MiXCR and keeps one entry per CDR3 protein. Of around 25,000 distinct CDR3 sequences in the sample, over 2.5% were seen once. This clonotype was detected ten times or more. Sequencing was performed on whole blood. The chain employs TRBV6-5 and TRBJ2-2; D assignment may be TRBD1 or TRBD2 (5 bases each). The clonotype originates from an adult who was a healthcare worker with PCR-confirmed SARS-CoV-2 infection or an uninfected control (not recorded which). The chain's CDR3 is CASRPRVRGTGELFF. Written as DNA, the CDR3 is TGTGCCAGCAGGCCCAGGGTCCGGGGCACCGGGGAGCTGTTTTTT.